The TCR beta chain described here comes from a study of blood T cell repertoires in COVID-19. Study information: Material from acute and convalescent COVID-19 was sourced from the United States, Italy and Spain. From T cells, B-cell-depleted T cells, or PBMCs came the material, which was cDNA or gDNA.

This study enrolled people aged about 18 to 100 from about two dozen US geographic areas. The V gene lost 3 bases and the J gene lost 4 bases, with 3 bases spanning the gap. Germline V gives CDR1 LGHDT, CDR2 YNNKEL (reference sequence). This CDR3 has 12 residues. Source study methods: Counts of nucleated cells, estimated from reference gene primer amplification, were obtained. The data were produced by immunoSEQ multiplex PCR, yet TCRdb's version contains in-frame clones alone and is incomplete. The D gene and trimming were derived from the DNA, and the V and J assignments and clone size from that table. The repertoire consists of fewer than 500,000 clones, with 80% to 90% occurring once and the leading ten covering 1% to 1.5%.

Sequencing used PBMCs or T cells enriched from blood (not recorded which). This rearrangement joins TRBV3-1 (or the pseudogene TRBV3-2) to TRBJ2-2; D uncertain. This receptor was identified in a man aged 25-45 years who had recovered from COVID-19. The CDR3 is CASSHRTGELFF. As DNA, the CDR3 is TGTGCCAGCAGCCACCGCACCGGGGAGCTGTTTTTT.